This T cell receptor beta chain was sequenced during a study of shared clonotypes between healthy human individuals. Overall study: Donors were a couple of women and three men aged 18 to 49.

Each replicate PCR on the sorted subsets used approximately 180 ng DNA (approximately 27,000 T cell genomes). Produced via immunoSEQ multiplex PCR; TCRdb's table is partial and in-frame only. The table has about 680,000 clones, around two thirds seen once; the top ten hold 1.5% to 2%. Notes on the study in general: The researchers took only blood, and tissue repertoires probably look different.

In regard to this clone: Its target is unknown.

The sample consisted of memory CD4+ T cells sorted from blood. Regarding subset: CD45RA-negative fraction. This receptor was identified in a woman aged 25 to 39 in good health.

CDR3 sequence reads: CSAPEFETQYF. CDR3 in DNA: TGCAGTGCTCCAGAGTTCGAGACCCAGTACTTC. This chain links TRBV20-1 with TRBJ2-5; no clear D gene. With 5 bases removed from V and 5 bases from J, the gap between germline ends came to 9 bases. Germline assignment: CDR1 DFQATT and CDR2 SNEGSKA (reference sequence). This CDR3 is built from 11 residues.